This T cell receptor beta chain stems from a study of neurological immune-mediated disorders. Per sequencing run, 15-18 subjects together gave over 190 million TCR-beta sequences. TCRdb analysed the 5' RACE reads with MiXCR anew, one entry per CDR3 protein. The sample lists over 55,000 distinct CDR3 sequences, 10% to 13% seen once, with 8.5% to 10% in the top ten. Time point indicated: longitudinal time-point 1 (baseline). The CDR3 sequence is 14 residues long. Looked up from germline, CDR1 is MDHEN and CDR2 is SYDVKM. Overall study results and limits: HTLV-1-associated myelopathy had the most TCR clonal expansion, whereas multiple sclerosis had the least (lower than in healthy controls).

Notes on this clonotype: Antigen: not known. The junction and the germline gene differ at one end; a read error may be behind it.

The TCR was taken from a man aged 25 to 40 in good health. This chain joins TRBV28 and TRBJ1-1, with unresolved D. The sample was PBMCs. The CDR3 spells CASSLVFRNTEAFF. The CDR3 region has the DNA TGTGCCAGTAGTTTGGTCTTTCGGAACACTGAAGCTTTCTTT. Full variable domain (rest looked up from reference TRBV28 and TRBJ1-1): DVKVTQSSRYLVKRTGEKVFLECVQDMDHENMFWYRQDPGLGLRLIYFSYDVKMKEKGDIPEGYSVSREKKERFSLILESASTNQTSMYLCASSLVFRNTEAFFGQGTRLTVV.